This TCR beta chain was observed in a study of preoperative IRX-2 immunotherapy in early breast cancer. Clones were read by immunoSEQ multiplex PCR, and TCRdb kept only the in-frame ones, dropping some. The sample holds some 59,000 clones, roughly 95% seen once. Germline V gives CDR1 GTSNPN, CDR2 SVGIG (reference sequence). Losses at the gene ends were 0 bases for V and 3 bases for J; bases not matched to a gene: 5. The CDR3 runs to 15 residues. Treatment denoted: preoperative locoregional IRX-2 cytokine immunotherapy. Preoperative locoregional IRX-2 cytokine immunotherapy was tested in the phase Ib source study.

Collection of the sample occurred from a patient treated with IRX-2 immunotherapy. This chain joins TRBV30 and TRBJ2-3; 8 positions agree with TRBD1. This TCR was recovered from a human donor with breast cancer. The CDR3 sequence is CAWSVQGASTDTQYF. The CDR3 bases are TGTGCCTGGAGTGTCCAGGGGGCTAGTACAGATACGCAGTATTTT.